The present TCR beta chain was sequenced within a study of blood T cell repertoires in COVID-19. Study-level background: The United States, Italy and Spain supplied acute and convalescent COVID-19 samples.

Original processing notes: Estimation of nucleated cell counts was performed using reference gene primer amplification. TCRdb keeps only in-frame clones here, not all; method: immunoSEQ multiplex PCR. V, J and clone size were drawn from that table, and D and trimming were deduced from the DNA. The repertoire holds tens of thousands of clones, about 90% seen once, with around 5.5% in the top ten. The specimen sequenced was peripheral blood. This sequence was found in a man older than 75 in a cohort sampled during active COVID-19.

The CDR3, as DNA: TGTGCCAGCTCACCTTACGAGGGTTTCAACTCTGAAGCTTTCTTT. Its protein product is CASSPYEGFNSEAFF. The chain links TRBV18 to TRBJ1-1, with D hard to call. In germline, CDR1 is KGHSH, CDR2 LQKENI. Trimming removed 3 bases from V and 6 bases from J, with 17 bases in between. CDR3 length: 15 amino acids.